This entry concerns a single TCR beta chain. Per the study methods: Amplifying reference gene primers gave estimates of nucleated cell counts. Using immunoSEQ multiplex PCR, the repertoire was profiled, and TCRdb retains in-frame clones only, with some absent. That table supplies the V and J calls and clone size; D and trimming were determined from the DNA. The sample carries 500,000 to 600,000 clones, about 88% recorded once. The data were taken from a study of blood T cell repertoires in COVID-19. Study background: The samples span acute and convalescent COVID-19 from the United States, Italy and Spain.

The V and J ends lost 4 bases and 0 bases respectively, with 9 bases between them. Germline V gene data show CDR1 as ENHRY and CDR2 as SYGVKD. The CDR3 has 14 amino acids. The sequenced material came from peripheral blood. The chain recombines TRBV10-3 with TRBJ1-2; weak D call: TRBD1 (6 bases). The clonotype comes from a woman in her forties or fifties with COVID-19, enrolled during active disease. DNA for the CDR3: TGTGCCATCAGTGTAAGGACAGCTAACTATGGCTACACCTTC. It yields the protein CAISVRTANYGYTF.